This TCR beta chain was documented in a study of blood T cell repertoires in COVID-19. Study-wide context: Some COVID-19 samples were acute and others convalescent; all came from the United States, Italy and Spain. In each case, the material was cDNA or gDNA derived from T cells, B-cell-depleted T cells, or PBMCs.

In germline, CDR1 is SEHNR, CDR2 FQNEAQ (reference sequence). V trimming: 4 bases; J trimming: 5 bases; junction bases outside the gene matches: 4. The CDR3 spans 15 residues. Per the study methods: Estimation of nucleated cell counts was performed using reference gene primer amplification. Libraries were prepared by immunoSEQ multiplex PCR; TCRdb keeps only in-frame clonotypes and omits some of them. The V and J calls and the clone size are those of that table, but D and trimming were determined from the DNA. The repertoire holds roughly 260,000 clones, with around 80% as singletons. The receptor comes from a woman aged 40 to 50 with active or convalescent COVID-19. The J gene is TRBJ2-1, the V gene TRBV7-9; 11 bases are shared with TRBD2. Sequenced material: peripheral blood. In DNA form, the CDR3 reads TGTGCCAGCAGCTGGGGGACTAGCGGACACAATGAGCAGTTCTTC. As protein: CASSWGTSGHNEQFF.